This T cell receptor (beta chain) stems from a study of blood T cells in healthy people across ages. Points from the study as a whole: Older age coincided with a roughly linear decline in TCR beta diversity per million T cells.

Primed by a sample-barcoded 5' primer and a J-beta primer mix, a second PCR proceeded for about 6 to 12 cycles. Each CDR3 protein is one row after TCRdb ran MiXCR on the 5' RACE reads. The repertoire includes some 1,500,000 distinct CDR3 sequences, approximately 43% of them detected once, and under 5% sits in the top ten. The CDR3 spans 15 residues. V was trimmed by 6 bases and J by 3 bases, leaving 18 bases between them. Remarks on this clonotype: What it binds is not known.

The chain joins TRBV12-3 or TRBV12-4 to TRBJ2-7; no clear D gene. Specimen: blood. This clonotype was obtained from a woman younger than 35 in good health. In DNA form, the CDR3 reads TGTGCCAGCAGCCTTTTCAGTAACCGTTTCTACGAGCAGTACTTC. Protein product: CASSLFSNRFYEQYF.